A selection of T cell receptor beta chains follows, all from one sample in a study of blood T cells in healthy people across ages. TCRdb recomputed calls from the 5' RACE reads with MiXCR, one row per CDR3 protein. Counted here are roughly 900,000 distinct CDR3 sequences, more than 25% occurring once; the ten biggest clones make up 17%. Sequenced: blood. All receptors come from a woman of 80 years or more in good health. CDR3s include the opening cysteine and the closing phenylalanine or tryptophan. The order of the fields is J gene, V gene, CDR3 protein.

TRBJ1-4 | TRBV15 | CATSRTGTPNEKLFF
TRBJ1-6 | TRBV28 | CASSFGQGRNSPLHF
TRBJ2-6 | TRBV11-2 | CASSFASRTSGANVLTF
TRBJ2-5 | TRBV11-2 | CASSFAGVTRETQYF
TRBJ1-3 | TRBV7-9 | CASAPMGGYTIYF
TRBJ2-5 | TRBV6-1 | CASSEVAEQETQYF
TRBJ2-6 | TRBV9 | CASSASDRDPFSGANVLTF
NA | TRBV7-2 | CASSLALAGIGETQYF
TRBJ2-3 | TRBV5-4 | CASSRTGGESADTQYF
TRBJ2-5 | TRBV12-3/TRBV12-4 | CASSLARDSGAQYF
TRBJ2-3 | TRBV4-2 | CASSPLAGDTDTQYF
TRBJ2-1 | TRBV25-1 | CASSDESSYNEQFF
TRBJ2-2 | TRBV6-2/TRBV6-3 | CASSYSGTGKGGELFF
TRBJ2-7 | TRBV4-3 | CASSQSQGSHEQYF
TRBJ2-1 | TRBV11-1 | CASSRHPDNEQFF
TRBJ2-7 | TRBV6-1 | CASSEDVWSSGKYF
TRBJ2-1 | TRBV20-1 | CSALTHGGTYNEQFF
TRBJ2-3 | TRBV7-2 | CASSSVGPDTQYF
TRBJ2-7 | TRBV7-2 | CASSLDGTVSYEQYF
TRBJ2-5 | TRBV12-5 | CASGLAARETQYF
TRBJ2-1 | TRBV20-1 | CSAPRLAGAYNEQFF
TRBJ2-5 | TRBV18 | CASSPPSQVETQYF
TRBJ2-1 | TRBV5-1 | CASSISSGGASYNEQFF
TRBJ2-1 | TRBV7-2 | CASSRRGGGNEQFF
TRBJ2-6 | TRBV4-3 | CASSQSSGGFGANVLTF
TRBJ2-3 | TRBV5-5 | CASSLEWGQTTDTQYF
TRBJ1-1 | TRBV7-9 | CASSRQATNTEAFF
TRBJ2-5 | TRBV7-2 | CASSLGPGQAGQETQYF
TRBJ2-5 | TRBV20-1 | CSAGDILQETQYF
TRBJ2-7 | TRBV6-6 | CASSGGTFPYEQYF
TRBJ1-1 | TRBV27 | CASRVRDSYTEAFF
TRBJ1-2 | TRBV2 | CASRAQAARGYTF
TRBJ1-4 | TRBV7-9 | CASISGAGANEKLFF
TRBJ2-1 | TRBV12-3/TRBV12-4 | CAGTPYNEQFF
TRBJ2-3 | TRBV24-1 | CATSDSTDTQYF
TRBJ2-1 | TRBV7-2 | CASSLAGTRAYNEQFF
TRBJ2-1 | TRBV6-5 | CASSYSPGINEQFF
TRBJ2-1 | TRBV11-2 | CASSLLPETSGGNEQFF
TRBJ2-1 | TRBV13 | CASSPQSTGGIYNEQFF
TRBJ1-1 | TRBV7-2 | CASSSSPIQGEAFF
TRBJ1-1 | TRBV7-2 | CASSWTGIQNTEAFF
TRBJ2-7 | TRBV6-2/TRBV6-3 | CASSYPGTVYEQYF